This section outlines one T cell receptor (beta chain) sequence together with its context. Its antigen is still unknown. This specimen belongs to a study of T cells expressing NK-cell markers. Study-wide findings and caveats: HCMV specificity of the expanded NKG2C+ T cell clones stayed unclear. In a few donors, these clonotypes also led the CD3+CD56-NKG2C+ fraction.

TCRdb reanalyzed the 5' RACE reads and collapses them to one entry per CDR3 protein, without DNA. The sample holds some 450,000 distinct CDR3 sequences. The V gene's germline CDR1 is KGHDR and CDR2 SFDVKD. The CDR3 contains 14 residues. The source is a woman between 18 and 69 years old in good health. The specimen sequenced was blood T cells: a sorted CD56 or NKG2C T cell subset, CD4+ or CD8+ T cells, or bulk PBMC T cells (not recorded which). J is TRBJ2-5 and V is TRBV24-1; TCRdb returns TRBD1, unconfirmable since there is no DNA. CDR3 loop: CATSERTGGETQYF.